These T cell receptor beta chains were read from a single sample in a study of graft-versus-host responses after intestinal transplantation. Method: immunoSEQ multiplex PCR; TCRdb's copy keeps in-frame clones and lacks some. This sample has under 50,000 clones, with over 90% found just once. The sequencing here drew on PBMCs, taken 700 to 850 days after intestinal transplantation. The receptors stem from a human patient who received an intestinal transplant, so some T cells may come from the graft donor. Both conserved end residues are part of each CDR3. The size of a clone is reported for some rows only, either as once, few or many, or as a class for expanded clones.

J gene	V gene	clone size	CDR3 protein
TRBJ2-7	TRBV23-1	NA	CASNDGGEQYF
TRBJ2-7	TRBV5-4	NA	CASSPGGANGLYEQYF
TRBJ2-7	TRBV29-1	NA	CSAGPGQIYEQYF
TRBJ2-7	TRBV6-6	NA	CASSPPGTGGEQYF
TRBJ2-5	TRBV11-2	NA	CASTNGETQYF
TRBJ2-7	TRBV5-4	NA	CASSIPSGTTHLEQYF
TRBJ2-1	TRBV7-9	NA	CASSVTTDSLFPYNEQFF
TRBJ2-2	TRBV18	NA	CASSDEEGLNTGELFF
NA	TRBV7-3	NA	CASSLYGGNEQYF
TRBJ2-3	TRBV18	NA	CASSPARTHTDTQYF
TRBJ2-7	TRBV14	NA	CASSQPGQSYEQYF
TRBJ2-7	TRBV6-5	NA	CASRRGVSSYEQYF
TRBJ1-5	TRBV2	NA	CASSGTGGGNQPQHF
TRBJ2-7	TRBV7-2	NA	CASSLVTETYEQYF
TRBJ2-7	TRBV5-4	NA	CASRQIPGTSSYEQYF
TRBJ2-1	TRBV10-3	NA	CAILPGLADTSYNEQFF
TRBJ2-3	TRBV7-6	NA	CASSVPGLGLDTQYF
TRBJ1-6	TRBV7-7	NA	CASSLVGRVDSPLHF
TRBJ1-1	TRBV19	NA	CASSIALWRDNTEAFF
TRBJ1-2	TRBV19	NA	CASSLAGASYYGYTF
TRBJ1-2	TRBV13	NA	CASSLKGVGYTF
TRBJ1-6	TRBV27	NA	CASSESGRNSPLHF
TRBJ2-1	TRBV19	NA	CASSFPDRGSYNEQFF
TRBJ1-1	TRBV9	NA	CASSVGQRIKEAFF
TRBJ1-3	TRBV27	NA	CASSSDRTPPGNTIYF
TRBJ1-5	TRBV27	NA	CASSVDFYSNQPQHF
TRBJ2-1	TRBV19	NA	CASSIRQVNEQFF
TRBJ2-2	TRBV7-7	NA	CASSLGLAGYTGELFF
TRBJ2-1	TRBV9	NA	CASSAGLAGGGGNEQFF
TRBJ2-1	TRBV28	few	CASSLRVSEQFF
TRBJ1-1	TRBV6-5	NA	CASNSGLGAFF
TRBJ2-1	TRBV11-1	NA	CASSTWRGVPYNEQFF
TRBJ1-1	TRBV13	NA	CASSQPTGLAAEAFF
TRBJ2-7	TRBV12-2	NA	CASRFGLAGVYEQYF
TRBJ2-1	TRBV7-7	NA	CASSIASGMWNEQFF
TRBJ2-7	TRBV18	NA	CASSPPSAGRSEQYF
TRBJ1-2	TRBV7-9	NA	CASSSWTGDFYGYTF
TRBJ2-1	TRBV7-9	NA	CASSFAGGRNNEQFF
TRBJ1-6	TRBV6-5	once	CASSRDRKNSPLHF
TRBJ1-1	TRBV5-6	NA	CASSLMWGPNTEAFF
TRBJ1-3	TRBV6-5	NA	CASSYGTGVGNTIYF
TRBJ2-5	TRBV2	NA	CAGTSLETQYF
TRBJ1-6	TRBV6-5	NA	CASSYPNSPLHF
TRBJ2-1	TRBV15	NA	CATKTGQSYNEQFF
TRBJ2-7	TRBV7-9	NA	CASSLRPRREGPHEQYF
TRBJ2-7	TRBV5-1	NA	CASSFVTGTEGEQYF
TRBJ1-1	TRBV4-1	NA	CASSQERGLRTEAFF
TRBJ2-5	TRBV28	NA	CASSSLAGGWDF
TRBJ2-1	TRBV5-1	NA	CASSPSGGAPYNEQFF
TRBJ1-2	TRBV5-1	NA	CASTVDRDYGYTF
TRBJ1-1	TRBV5-6	NA	CASSLIVLKNTEAFF
TRBJ2-4	TRBV7-9	NA	CASSLDPSPTQYF
TRBJ1-4	TRBV15	NA	CATSRDGGRGEKLFF
TRBJ2-3	TRBV5-6	NA	CASSLPRAGGLYTQYF
TRBJ1-4	TRBV5-3	NA	CARSSGEATNEKLFF
TRBJ1-5	TRBV21-1	NA	CASSYGGNQPQHF
TRBJ1-5	TRBV5-1	once	CASSPGQENQPQHF
TRBJ1-6	TRBV19	NA	CASSIFTGNNSPLHF